These 18 T cell receptor beta chains came from one sample sequenced in a study of T cells in narcolepsy. Assay used: immunoSEQ multiplex PCR; TCRdb lists only in-frame clones, some missing. The sample has around 24,000 clones; 84% are singletons. The sequenced sample was CD45RA- memory CD4+ T cells from PBMCs. Source of these receptors: a human donor with narcolepsy.

The chain carries TRBV10-3 and TRBJ2-7; TRBD1 aligns across 11 bases. J gave up 4 bases and V 5 bases, and 4 bases lay outside the gene matches. Looked up from germline, CDR1 is ENHRY and CDR2 is SYGVKD. The CDR3 covers 14 residues. The DNA of the CDR3 is TGTGCCATCAGTTCCGGGACAGGGGGTTACGAGCAGTACTTC. Encoded protein: CAISSGTGGYEQYF.

The chain links TRBV19 to TRBJ2-6; D not certain. V lost 5 bases and J 4 bases, leaving 12 bases between the germline ends. The germline V gene encodes CDR1 LNHDA and CDR2 SQIVND (reference sequence). The CDR3 runs 15 residues. The chain's CDR3 is CASSLRRAGANVLTF. The CDR3 nucleotides are TGTGCCAGTAGTTTACGACGGGCCGGGGCCAACGTCCTGACTTTC.

DNA for the CDR3: TGTGCCAGCAGCCAACCTGGCCACAGGGCAGCACGGTACTTC. It encodes CASSQPGHRAARYF. V is TRBV11-2 and J is TRBJ2-7, with D perhaps TRBD1 (6 bases). V gave up 5 bases and J gave up 12 bases, with 23 bases separating them. The germline V gene encodes CDR1 SGHAT and CDR2 FQNNGV. This CDR3 is 14 amino acids long. Full variable domain (remainder filled in from reference TRBV11-2 and TRBJ2-7): EAGVAQSPRYKIIEKRQSVAFWCNPISGHATLYWYQQILGQGPKLLIQFQNNGVVDDSQLPKDRFSAERLKGVDSTLKIQPAKLEDSAVYLCASSQPGHRAARYFGPGTRLTVT.

V usage is TRBV5-1 and J usage is TRBJ2-3; possibly TRBD1 for D (6 bases). Germline loops: CDR1 SGHRS, CDR2 YFSETQ. The CDR3 totals 15 residues. Trimming took 1 base from V and 2 from J, leaving 11 bases between them. The CDR3 DNA follows: TGCGCCAGCAGCTTGAGGGGGATCTACACAGATACGCAGTATTTT. It codes for CASSLRGIYTDTQYF.

The chain is built from TRBV15 and TRBJ2-5, with D possibly called TRBD1 or TRBD2 (5 bases each). The J call may be faulty, since TRBJ2-7 better matches the DNA end. Germline-derived CDR1 and CDR2 are LNHNV and YYDKDF (reference sequence). CDR3 length: 14 residues. The CDR3 reads CATSSERTTYEQYF. The CDR3 bases are TGTGCCACCAGTTCTGAGCGGACAACCTACGAGCAGTACTTC.

The V and J genes are TRBV25-1 and TRBJ2-4; perhaps TRBD1 as D (5 bases). Trimming removed 2 bases from V and 6 bases from J, with 11 bases in between. Germline CDR1 MGHDK, CDR2 SYGVNS. The CDR3 consists of 14 residues. The CDR3 reads CASSEEKTGNIQYF. The CDR3 nucleotides are TGTGCCAGCAGTGAAGAAAAAACAGGAAACATTCAGTACTTC.

This rearrangement joins TRBV23-1 to TRBJ1-2, with unresolved D. TRBV23-1 is labeled an ORF, and its function is uncertain. The CDR3 has 12 residues. CDR3 amino acids: CFTPPGHYGYTF. CDR3 bases: TGCTTCACCCCTCCGGGTCACTATGGCTACACCTTC.

The chain is built from TRBV18 and TRBJ2-5; 8 nucleotides align to TRBD1. V dropped 4 bases and J dropped 1; count of bases not matched to a gene: 8. This CDR3 is 16 amino acids long. CDR1 is KGHSH, CDR2 LQKENI, per germline. The CDR3: CASSRSTGASQETQYF. DNA for the CDR3: TGTGCCAGCTCACGTTCGACAGGGGCGAGCCAAGAGACCCAGTACTTC.

This chain joins TRBV19 and TRBJ1-5; 9 nucleotides line up with TRBD1. The ends lost 9 bases at V and 10 bases at J; junction bases unmatched: 10. The length of the CDR3 is 13 residues. From germline, CDR1 is LNHDA and CDR2 SQIVND (reference sequence). CDR3 nucleotides: TGTGCCAGCCAGGACAGGGGAGGTGATCCCCAGCATTTT. Protein: CASQDRGGDPQHF.

V usage is TRBV6-1 and J usage is TRBJ1-1, with TRBD1 matching over 7 bases. The ends lost 4 bases at V and 7 bases at J; junction bases unmatched: 3. This CDR3 region has 12 residues. Germline V gene sequence: CDR1 MNHNS, CDR2 SASEGT. Here the CDR3 DNA reads TGTGCCAGCAGTGCTAGGACAGGTGAAGCTTTCTTT. Translating it yields CASSARTGEAFF.

The chain carries TRBV5-4 and TRBJ1-4; TRBD1 is a possible D gene (5 bases). The CDR3 is 14 residues long. The V gene lost 2 bases and the J gene lost 5 bases, with 10 bases spanning the gap. Germline-derived CDR1 and CDR2 are SGHNT and YYREEE (reference sequence). CDR3: CASSFQGPNEKLFF. CDR3 in DNA: TGTGCCAGCAGCTTCCAGGGACCCAATGAAAAACTGTTTTTT. Drawing the rest from reference TRBV5-4 and TRBJ1-4, the complete variable domain is ETGVTQSPTHLIKTRGQQVTLRCSSQSGHNTVSWYQQALGQGPQFIFQYYREEENGRGNFPPRFSGLQFPNYSSELNVNALELDDSALYLCASSFQGPNEKLFFGSGTQLSVL.

This clone was recorded only once. The rearrangement links TRBV29-1 to TRBJ1-5; D not resolved. CDR1 and CDR2 from the germline V gene are SQVTM and ANQGSEA. Trimming cost V 4 bases and J 0 bases, with 10 bases left between them. The CDR3 runs to 14 residues. The CDR3 reads CSVVLGNSNQPQHF. DNA of the CDR3: TGCAGCGTTGTCCTAGGGAATAGCAATCAGCCCCAGCATTTT.

CDR3 coding DNA: TGTGCCAGCAGCGTAAGTTCTCCGGGAGGACTAGCGGGAAGCCGAGATACGCAGTATTTT. This codes for CASSVSSPGGLAGSRDTQYF. The rearrangement links TRBV9 to TRBJ2-3; 12 bases line up with TRBD2. Germline CDR1 SGDLS, CDR2 YYNGEE. CDR3 length equals 20 residues. With V trimmed by 1 base and J by 5 bases, 17 bases remained unmatched.

V and J are TRBV28 and TRBJ2-3; 8 bases fit TRBD2. The CDR3 runs to 14 residues. After removal of 8 bases from V and 7 bases from J, the junction contained 11 bases not matched to a gene. Germline CDR1 MDHEN, CDR2 SYDVKM. The CDR3 spells CASGRDQREHTQYF. DNA for the CDR3: TGTGCCAGCGGAAGGGACCAGCGGGAGCATACGCAGTATTTT. Drawing the rest from reference TRBV28 and TRBJ2-3, the complete variable domain is DVKVTQSSRYLVKRTGEKVFLECVQDMDHENMFWYRQDPGLGLRLIYFSYDVKMKEKGDIPEGYSVSREKKERFSLILESASTNQTSMYLCASGRDQREHTQYFGPGTRLTVL.

The rearrangement links TRBV19 to TRBJ1-5, with a tentative D call TRBD1 (6 bases). Germline V gene data show CDR1 as LNHDA and CDR2 as SQIVND (reference sequence). Trimming pared 5 bases from V and 5 bases from J, leaving 13 bases between. CDR3 length: 14 amino acids. The DNA for the CDR3 is TGTGCCAGTAGTTCGGACAGACTCTATCAGCCCCAGCATTTT. Translation gives CASSSDRLYQPQHF.

The J gene is TRBJ2-1, the V gene TRBV18; 8 bases match TRBD2. V trimming: 4 bases; J trimming: 2 bases; junction bases outside the gene matches: 7. This CDR3 is built from 16 residues. CDR1 and CDR2 from the germline V gene are KGHSH and LQKENI. The DNA of the CDR3 is TGTGCCAGCTCACTCGACCGGACTAGCCCCTACAATGAGCAGTTCTTC. Residues: CASSLDRTSPYNEQFF. Full variable domain (rest looked up from reference TRBV18 and TRBJ2-1): NAGVMQNPRHLVRRRGQEARLRCSPMKGHSHVYWYRQLPEEGLKFMVYLQKENIIDESGMPKERFSAEFPKEGPSILRIQQVVRGDSAAYFCASSLDRTSPYNEQFFGPGTRLTVL.

V is TRBV27 and J is TRBJ1-6; 8 positions match TRBD1. The V gene end was trimmed by 1 base and the J gene end by 5 bases; junction bases not matched to a gene: 7. This CDR3 has 17 amino acids. The germline gives CDR1 MNHEY, CDR2 SMNVEV (reference sequence). CDR3 protein: CASSLWSGGANNSPLHF. The DNA for the CDR3 is TGTGCCAGCAGTTTATGGTCAGGGGGCGCGAATAATTCACCCCTCCACTTT.

The J gene is TRBJ1-5, the V gene TRBV6-5, with D uncertain. The germline V and J ends were trimmed by 5 bases and 4 bases, with 9 bases remaining between them. CDR3 length: 13 residues. Germline CDR1 reads MNHEY; CDR2 reads SVGAGI. CDR3 region: CASSIRTNQPQHF. The CDR3 nucleotides read TGTGCCAGCAGTATACGGACGAATCAGCCCCAGCATTTT.